The 16 T cell receptor beta chains below come from one sample, sequenced in a study of CD8 T cells in ankylosing spondylitis. MiXCR, run by TCRdb on the 5' RACE reads, gives a single entry per CDR3 protein. The table has tens of thousands of distinct CDR3 sequences, more than 25% seen once; the top ten hold over 50%. Sequencing was carried out using blood, either unsorted or a sorted T cell fraction (not recorded which). The source is a male donor with ankylosing spondylitis or in good health (not recorded which).

A few counts support this clonotype. The genes are TRBV3-1 and TRBJ1-3, with D hard to call. The CDR3 is made up of 14 amino acids. Germline V gene sequence: CDR1 LGHDT, CDR2 YNNKEL (reference sequence). V lost 4 bases and J 2 bases, leaving 9 bases between the germline ends. The CDR3 nucleotides read TGTGCCAGCAGCCCCTCCCGTACTGGAAACACCATATATTTT. The encoded protein is CASSPSRTGNTIYF. Looking up the rest from reference TRBV3-1 and TRBJ1-3 gives the full variable domain: DTAVSQTPKYLVTQMGNDKSIKCEQNLGHDTMYWYKQDSKKFLKIMFSYNNKELIINETVPNRFSPKSPDKAHLNLHINSLELGDSAVYFCASSPSRTGNTIYFGEGSWLTVV.

This clonotype occurred a few times. This chain uses TRBV5-1 with TRBJ1-2; D is unclear. Trimming cost V 4 bases and J 5 bases, with 12 bases left between them. The CDR3 contains 13 residues. CDR1 and CDR2 (germline): SGHRS, YFSETQ. This CDR3 is CASSKNPLYGYTF. The DNA for the CDR3 is TGCGCCAGCAGCAAGAATCCCCTTTATGGCTACACCTTC.

This clonotype was seen a handful of times. This chain joins TRBV5-5 and TRBJ2-7, with TRBD2 matching over 10 bases. After removal of 2 bases from V and 2 bases from J, the junction contained 4 bases not matched to a gene. The CDR3 consists of 15 residues. Per the germline V gene, CDR1 is SGHKS and CDR2 is YYEKEE (reference sequence). The CDR3 here is CASSFVLAGPYEQYF. CDR3 bases: TGTGCCAGCAGCTTTGTACTAGCGGGGCCCTACGAGCAGTACTTC. The entire variable domain, with the rest obtained from reference TRBV5-5 and TRBJ2-7, is as follows: DAGVTQSPTHLIKTRGQQVTLRCSPISGHKSVSWYQQVLGQGPQFIFQYYEKEERGRGNFPDRFSARQFPNYSSELNVNALLLGDSALYLCASSFVLAGPYEQYFGPGTRLTVT.

In nucleotides, the CDR3 is TGCAGTGCTAGAGCGGCGGGGCCCCCAGATACGCAGTATTTT. Its protein is CSARAAGPPDTQYF. J is TRBJ2-3 and V is TRBV20-1; a weak D match, TRBD2 (6 bases). V was pared by 1 base and J by 4 bases, with 12 bases between. The CDR3 contains 14 residues. Germline CDR1 and CDR2: DFQATT and SNEGSKA (reference sequence).

This clonotype turned up a few times. This chain connects TRBV20-1 to TRBJ2-1; tentatively, D is TRBD2 (5 bases). Germline loops: CDR1 DFQATT, CDR2 SNEGSKA (reference sequence). This CDR3 has 11 residues. CDR3 coding DNA: TGCAGAGCCGCTATCGGGGAAAGGCAGTTCTTC. As protein: CRAAIGERQFF.

The chain uses TRBV15 and TRBJ2-5, with TRBD1 matching 7 bases. The CDR3 consists of 15 residues. CDR1 is LNHNV, CDR2 YYDKDF, per germline (reference sequence). The trim removed 1 base at V and 1 base at J, leaving 3 bases unmatched. The chain's CDR3 is CATSRGTGAQETQYF. The CDR3 DNA sequence: TGTGCCACCAGCAGAGGAACAGGGGCCCAAGAGACCCAGTACTTC.

This clonotype was seen a few times. CDR3 sequence reads: CSARGSKTSGTDEQFF. In nucleotides, the CDR3 is TGCAGTGCTAGAGGTTCCAAGACTAGCGGGACCGATGAGCAGTTCTTC. This sequence joins TRBV20-1 and TRBJ2-1; 11 bases match TRBD2. Trimming removed 1 base from V and 8 bases from J; junction bases left unmatched: 10. The CDR3 has 16 residues. Germline values: CDR1 DFQATT, CDR2 SNEGSKA (reference sequence).

There are a few counts of this clonotype. J is TRBJ1-1 and V is TRBV10-3; D not resolved. Germline V gene data show CDR1 as ENHRY and CDR2 as SYGVKD. V was trimmed by 8 bases and J by 5 bases, leaving 12 bases between them. The length of the CDR3 is 12 residues. Here the CDR3 reads CAIGMEGTEAFF. The CDR3 DNA follows: TGTGCCATCGGGATGGAGGGAACTGAAGCTTTCTTT.

The chain joins TRBV7-9 to TRBJ1-6; D unclear. Per germline, CDR1 SEHNR and CDR2 FQNEAQ (reference sequence). V was shortened by 5 bases and J by 10 bases, with 9 bases between the two germline ends. The CDR3 is 12 residues long. CDR3 protein: CASSLEGSPLHF. In nucleotides, the CDR3 is TGTGCCAGCAGCCTCGAAGGATCACCCCTCCACTTT. Full variable domain (remainder filled in from reference TRBV7-9 and TRBJ1-6): DTGVSQNPRHKITKRGQNVTFRCDPISEHNRLYWYRQTLGQGPEFLTYFQNEAQLEKSRLLSDRFSAERPKGSFSTLEIQRTEQGDSAMYLCASSLEGSPLHFGNGTRLTVT.

This chain connects TRBV20-1 to TRBJ1-5, with D possibly being TRBD1 (5 bases). CDR1 is DFQATT, CDR2 SNEGSKA, per germline (reference sequence). V was clipped by 4 bases and J by 6 bases, with 10 bases between them. The CDR3 runs to 12 residues. The CDR3: CSAKGEGQPQHF. DNA of the CDR3: TGCAGTGCTAAAGGGGAGGGTCAGCCCCAGCATTTT.

This clonotype was seen a few times. The V and J genes are TRBV18 and TRBJ1-2; D is uncertain. The V gene lost 3 bases and the J gene lost 0 bases, with 8 bases spanning the gap. In germline, CDR1 is KGHSH, CDR2 LQKENI. The CDR3 consists of 14 residues. The CDR3 region is CASSPPWANYGYTF. CDR3 nucleotide sequence: TGTGCCAGCTCACCCCCATGGGCTAACTATGGCTACACCTTC.

The genes are TRBV20-1 and TRBJ2-3; 7 bases agree with TRBD2. This CDR3 spans 15 amino acids. CDR1 and CDR2 (germline): DFQATT, SNEGSKA (reference sequence). Trimming removed 0 bases from V and 7 bases from J; junction bases left unmatched: 10. The CDR3 DNA reads TGCAGTGCTAGAGATCTAGCGGAGGCGGTTCATACGCAGTATTTT. This sequence encodes CSARDLAEAVHTQYF.

J is TRBJ1-6 and V is TRBV7-9, with 7 bases aligning to TRBD1. This CDR3 contains 12 residues. CDR1 is SEHNR, CDR2 FQNEAQ, per germline (reference sequence). V lost 5 bases, J lost 11 bases, and 3 bases stayed unmatched. The CDR3 here is CASSAGGAPLHF. In nucleotides, the CDR3 is TGTGCCAGCAGCGCAGGGGGTGCACCCCTCCACTTT.

Only a few counts were recorded for this clonotype. V is TRBV6-1 and J is TRBJ2-2; the match to TRBD2 covers 12 bases. Germline CDR1 and CDR2: MNHNS and SASEGT. The CDR3 totals 19 residues. The ends lost 6 bases at V and 3 bases at J; junction bases unmatched: 14. This CDR3 is CASSRWTSGIGGDTGELFF. The CDR3 DNA reads TGTGCCAGCAGCCGATGGACTAGCGGGATAGGAGGGGACACCGGGGAGCTGTTTTTT.

This clonotype was picked up many times. The chain uses TRBV5-1 and TRBJ1-1, with D hard to call. The CDR3 runs to 15 residues. CDR1 and CDR2 from the germline V gene are SGHRS and YFSETQ. Between the trimmed V and J ends, which lost 2 bases and 1 base, there was a span of 12 bases. The CDR3 sequence is CASSLLEAGNTEAFF. In nucleotides, the CDR3 is TGCGCCAGCAGCTTACTCGAGGCAGGGAACACTGAAGCTTTCTTT.

The chain recombines TRBV5-4 with TRBJ2-3; 10 nucleotides line up with TRBD1. The CDR3 is 14 amino acids. The V gene end was trimmed by 5 bases and the J gene end by 5 bases; junction bases not matched to a gene: 5. CDR1 and CDR2 from the germline V gene are SGHNT and YYREEE (reference sequence). The DNA of the CDR3 is TGTGCCAGCAGTTATGGACAGGGGGGAGATACGCAGTATTTT. It encodes CASSYGQGGDTQYF.